This TCR beta chain comes out of a study of post-analysis software for immune sequencing data. Turning to the study itself: The patients showed relapsing-remitting, secondary progressive and progressive-relapsing multiple sclerosis courses.

With regard to this clonotype: The antigen is unknown.

Study outcomes and limitations: Strong co-clustering by F measure was seen for same-batch samples. When compared against controls, multiple sclerosis patients showed significantly lower normalized Chao1 diversity. Roughly five TRBV segments appeared more often in patients than in controls, and TRBV5-6, TRBV5-1 and TRBV20-1 were among these.

Trimming took 0 bases from V and 8 from J, leaving 13 bases between them. The CDR3 is 15 residues long. CDR1 and CDR2 (germline): KGHDR, SFDVKD. TCR beta libraries were prepared from cDNA with unique molecular identifiers. T cells numbering about 0.95 to 10 million gave rise to around 500,000 cDNA molecules. MiXCR, applied by TCRdb to the PCR reads, yields one record per CDR3 protein. The sample lists 380,000 or so distinct CDR3 sequences, roughly 30% occurring once. The gene calls are TRBV24-1 and TRBJ2-1; a weak D match, TRBD2 (5 bases). The sample comprised blood. This sequence was found in a girl between 5 and 17 years old with multiple sclerosis. Here the CDR3 reads CATSDLRGPEDEQFF. In DNA, the CDR3 is TGTGCCACCAGTGATTTGCGAGGGCCCGAGGATGAGCAGTTCTTC.